This TCR beta chain was documented in a study of response to subunit inactivated influenza vaccine. This clonotype was detected many times. TCRdb called the RT-PCR reads again in MiXCR, with one record for every CDR3 protein. The table shows around 500,000 distinct CDR3 sequences, with 9.5% to 13% occurring only once. V shed 4 bases and J shed 4 bases, with 10 bases lying between them. The CDR3 loop spans 13 amino acids. The sequencing here drew on PBMCs from blood, taken roughly 46 days after vaccination. This clonotype was sampled from a man in his forties or fifties who received an inactivated influenza vaccine. This rearrangement joins TRBV12-3 or TRBV12-4 to TRBJ1-2; D not resolved. CDR3 residues: CASSWNSAYGYTF. The CDR3, as DNA: TGTGCCAGCAGTTGGAACTCAGCCTATGGCTACACCTTC.